This entry lists 10 T cell receptor beta chains sequenced from one sample in a study of cytomegalovirus exposure and HLA in healthy donors. PCR was performed using 60 Vbeta and 13 Jbeta primers. Sequencing was performed with immunoSEQ multiplex PCR; in TCRdb, only in-frame clones are kept and a portion is missing. The sample has about 140,000 clones; roughly 78% are singletons. Input material: PBMCs. Receptors originate from a female donor in good health and CMV-seronegative.

The chain uses TRBV6-1 and TRBJ2-5; no firm D call. V was clipped by 4 bases and J by 11 bases, with 8 bases between them. The CDR3 loop spans 10 amino acids. Germline CDR1 and CDR2: MNHNS and SASEGT. The CDR3 region is CASSVLEQYF. As DNA, the CDR3 is TGTGCCAGCAGTGTCTTGGAGCAGTACTTC.

The genes are TRBV5-4 and TRBJ2-5; 14 bases line up with TRBD2. Per germline, CDR1 SGHNT and CDR2 YYREEE (reference sequence). CDR3 length: 17 amino acids. Losses at the gene ends were 3 bases for V and 5 bases for J; bases not matched to a gene: 9. This chain's CDR3 is CASSSRTSGGPGETQYF. The CDR3 nucleotides are TGTGCCAGCAGCTCCCGGACTAGCGGGGGGCCGGGGGAGACCCAGTACTTC.

The chain combines TRBV27 with TRBJ2-5, with TRBD1 as a possible D gene (5 bases). The germline CDR1 and CDR2 sequences are MNHEY and SMNVEV (reference sequence). The CDR3 length is 14 residues. V lost 3 bases, J lost 5 bases, and 13 bases lay in between. In nucleotides, the CDR3 is TGTGCCAGCAGTTTTTTAGGGAAGGGGGAGACCCAGTACTTC. Translation gives CASSFLGKGETQYF.

The genes are TRBV6-5 and TRBJ1-6, with D hard to call. Trimming removed 2 bases from V and 10 bases from J, with 12 bases in between. Germline lookup yields CDR1 MNHEY and CDR2 SVGAGI. This CDR3 is built from 14 residues. The CDR3 region is CASSYHSPGSPLHF. For the CDR3, the DNA is TGTGCCAGCAGTTACCACAGCCCGGGATCACCCCTCCACTTT.

Turning to this clone: In this CDR3 the conserved last residue, phenylalanine or tryptophan, is missing, so a read error is likely. This CDR3 is CASSPTTGLGTEAFS. The CDR3 DNA reads as TGTGCCAGCAGTCCAACGACAGGGTTGGGCACTGAAGCTTTCTCT. This sequence joins TRBV28 and TRBJ1-1, with 7 bases that match TRBD1. The germline gives CDR1 MDHEN, CDR2 SYDVKM. The ends lost 5 bases at V and 4 bases at J; junction bases unmatched: 10. The length of the CDR3 is 15 residues.

V gene TRBV4-2 combines with J gene TRBJ1-2; D may be TRBD1 (6 bases). Germline V gives CDR1 LGHNA, CDR2 YNFKEQ. This CDR3 has 14 amino acids. With 1 base removed from V and 3 bases from J, the gap between germline ends came to 9 bases. The DNA of the CDR3 is TGTGCCAGCAGCCAAGCGAACAGGGACTATGGCTACACCTTC. Translating gives CASSQANRDYGYTF.

The J gene is TRBJ1-2, the V gene TRBV27, with D uncertain. Between the trimmed V and J ends, which lost 6 bases and 5 bases, there was a span of 16 bases. CDR1 is MNHEY, CDR2 SMNVEV, per germline (reference sequence). This CDR3 contains 14 residues. The CDR3 sequence is CASSPQSYEYGYTF. CDR3 bases: TGTGCCAGCAGCCCCCAAAGTTATGAGTATGGCTACACCTTC.

The rearrangement uses TRBV7-2 and TRBJ2-5, with unresolved D. TRBJ2-7 explains the end of the DNA better; the J call may be wrong. Germline V gene sequence: CDR1 SGHTA, CDR2 FQGNSA. CDR3 length equals 14 residues. The DNA for the CDR3 is TGTGCCAGCAGCTTAGGCCCCCGTGAATCCGAGCAGTACTTC. Translating it yields CASSLGPRESEQYF.

The genes are TRBV6-1 and TRBJ2-1, with TRBD1 matching over 9 bases. The J segment lost 6 bases and the V segment lost 4 bases, leaving 10 bases of the junction unmatched. Germline V gene sequence: CDR1 MNHNS, CDR2 SASEGT. The CDR3 is made up of 16 amino acids. DNA for the CDR3: TGTGCCAGCAGTGCCCCGTTGGGACAGGGTTCCAATGAGCAGTTCTTC. It yields the protein CASSAPLGQGSNEQFF.

This clone was detected a few times. This rearrangement joins TRBV5-4 to TRBJ1-2; D is perhaps TRBD1 (5 bases). V lost 2 bases and J 4 bases, leaving 15 bases between the germline ends. This CDR3 has 15 amino acids. Germline CDR1 SGHNT, CDR2 YYREEE (reference sequence). The CDR3 DNA follows: TGTGCCAGCAGCTTAACAGGTCCTCGTCTCTATGGCTACACCTTC. It yields the protein CASSLTGPRLYGYTF.